Shown below are 20 T cell receptor beta chains from a single sample sequenced in a study of cytomegalovirus exposure and HLA in healthy donors. The PCR employed 60 Vbeta primers together with 13 Jbeta primers. The method was immunoSEQ multiplex PCR; TCRdb's version includes in-frame clones alone and lacks a portion of them. The sample records over 75,000 clones, over 8% being singletons. Source material: PBMCs. All receptors derive from a middle-aged man in good health and CMV-seropositive.

Concerning this clone itself: This same CDR3 is encoded by further DNA sequences in the sample. The chain is built from TRBV29-1 and TRBJ2-1; TRBD2 might be the D (5 bases). V lost 4 bases, J lost 8 bases, and 6 bases lay in between. Per the germline V gene, CDR1 is SQVTM and CDR2 is ANQGSEA. This CDR3 spans 10 amino acids. CDR3 in amino acids: CSVGGDEQFF. The DNA of the CDR3 is TGCAGCGTTGGGGGAGATGAGCAGTTCTTC.

V is TRBV9 and J is TRBJ1-4, with D maybe TRBD1 (5 bases). V lost 2 bases to trimming and J lost 11 bases, with 16 bases between them. This CDR3 region has 14 residues. Per the germline V gene, CDR1 is SGDLS and CDR2 is YYNGEE. DNA of the CDR3: TGTGCCAGCAGCGTTGGTCGTGGGGCGACGAAACTGTTTTTT. It translates to CASSVGRGATKLFF.

The chain carries TRBV28 and TRBJ2-5; TRBD1 matches at 8 bases. V trimming: 4 bases; J trimming: 1 base; junction bases outside the gene matches: 8. The CDR3 consists of 16 residues. The germline V gene encodes CDR1 MDHEN and CDR2 SYDVKM. This chain's CDR3 is CASSSETGGFQETQYF. As DNA, the CDR3 is TGTGCCAGCAGTTCCGAAACAGGGGGTTTCCAAGAGACCCAGTACTTC. Together with reference TRBV28 and TRBJ2-5, the CDR3 gives the full variable domain: DVKVTQSSRYLVKRTGEKVFLECVQDMDHENMFWYRQDPGLGLRLIYFSYDVKMKEKGDIPEGYSVSREKKERFSLILESASTNQTSMYLCASSSETGGFQETQYFGPGTRLLVL.

The chain has TRBV27 and TRBJ1-4; 8 bases match TRBD1. Per the germline V gene, CDR1 is MNHEY and CDR2 is SMNVEV (reference sequence). V trimming: 7 bases; J trimming: 6 bases; junction bases outside the gene matches: 4. The CDR3 has 13 residues. Written as DNA, the CDR3 is TGTGCCAGCACGGGACAGGCCCATGAAAAACTGTTTTTT. Translating gives CASTGQAHEKLFF.

The gene calls are TRBV19 and TRBJ1-5; D gene unclear. Deletions cut 0 bases from V and 6 bases from J, with 6 bases between. This CDR3 has 13 residues. Germline CDR1 is LNHDA and CDR2 is SQIVND (reference sequence). CDR3 nucleotide sequence: TGTGCCAGTAGTATAGATCTAGCTCAGCCCCAGCATTTT. Its translation is CASSIDLAQPQHF.

In the case of this clone: The same CDR3 is also encoded by other DNA sequences in this sample. The CDR3 DNA sequence: TGTGCCAGCAGGCCGGGACAGGGAATCTCTGGAAACACCATATATTTT. Amino acid sequence: CASRPGQGISGNTIYF. The gene calls are TRBV27 and TRBJ1-3, with TRBD1 matching over 9 bases. The junction had 6 bases not matched to a gene; V was cut back by 6 bases and J by 0 bases. The CDR3 consists of 16 residues. CDR1 is MNHEY and CDR2 is SMNVEV in the germline V gene (reference sequence).

This clone was detected a few times. This chain uses TRBV28 with TRBJ1-1; perhaps TRBD1 as D (5 bases). The CDR3 length is 10 residues. From germline, CDR1 is MDHEN and CDR2 SYDVKM. Trimming shortened V by 6 bases and J by 7 bases, and 6 bases separated the two germline ends. The CDR3 reads CASRDNEAFF. CDR3 DNA sequence: TGTGCCAGCAGGGACAATGAAGCTTTCTTT.

The J gene is TRBJ1-3, the V gene TRBV5-6; D is unresolved. Trimming removed 4 bases at V and 0 bases at J, with 11 bases between. CDR1 is SGHDT, CDR2 YYEEEE, per germline. The CDR3 has 15 amino acids. The CDR3, as DNA: TGTGCCAGCAGCGTGACTACCCTCTCTGGAAACACCATATATTTT. It is translated as CASSVTTLSGNTIYF.

The V and J genes are TRBV6-5 and TRBJ2-7; 8 bases map to TRBD1. V trimming: 5 bases; J trimming: 2 bases; junction bases outside the gene matches: 8. CDR1 MNHEY and CDR2 SVGAGI come from the germline V gene. This CDR3 spans 15 amino acids. The CDR3 region is CASSTSGTGAYEQYF. CDR3 DNA sequence: TGTGCCAGCAGTACCTCCGGGACAGGAGCCTACGAGCAGTACTTC.

The chain employs TRBV28 and TRBJ1-1, with 10 positions matching TRBD1. The CDR3 length is 15 residues. Germline V gene lookup returns CDR1 MDHEN and CDR2 SYDVKM. The ends lost 6 bases at V and 3 bases at J; junction bases unmatched: 7. The CDR3 spells CASRLDRGLYTEAFF. In DNA form, the CDR3 reads TGTGCCAGCAGGCTGGACAGGGGGTTGTACACTGAAGCTTTCTTT.

This clone was seen many times. The genes are TRBV30 and TRBJ1-4, with D tentatively TRBD1 (6 bases). V shed 2 bases and J shed 3 bases, with 10 bases lying between them. The CDR3 is 14 residues long. CDR1 and CDR2 (germline): GTSNPN, SVGIG (reference sequence). The CDR3 coding sequence is TGTGCCTGGAGTTCAGGGGCTTCTAATGAAAAACTGTTTTTT. It is translated as CAWSSGASNEKLFF.

This clone was detected only a few times. This chain uses TRBV5-1 with TRBJ2-5, with no clear D. Between the trimmed V and J ends, which lost 0 bases and 6 bases, there was a span of 12 bases. Germline CDR1 reads SGHRS; CDR2 reads YFSETQ. CDR3 length equals 14 residues. The CDR3 protein is CASSLAAARQTQYF. The CDR3 DNA sequence: TGCGCCAGCAGCTTGGCCGCGGCTAGGCAGACCCAGTACTTC.

The chain joins TRBV19 to TRBJ2-2; unclear D gene. The V gene's germline CDR1 is LNHDA and CDR2 SQIVND (reference sequence). Trimming stripped 7 bases from V and 7 bases from J, with 10 bases between. This CDR3 contains 12 residues. The CDR3, as DNA: TGTGCCAGTACCCCCCTTAGCGGGGAGCTGTTTTTT. It encodes CASTPLSGELFF.

J is TRBJ1-4 and V is TRBV5-1; no reliable D call. V lost 2 bases and J 0 bases, leaving 5 bases between the germline ends. CDR1 is SGHRS and CDR2 is YFSETQ in the germline V gene. The CDR3 consists of 14 residues. CDR3 protein: CASSFGSTNEKLFF. DNA of the CDR3: TGCGCCAGCAGCTTCGGTTCAACTAATGAAAAACTGTTTTTT.

In its sample, this clone was seen a few times. This chain uses TRBV18 with TRBJ2-7; the D gene is possibly TRBD1 (5 bases). V dropped 3 bases and J dropped 0 bases, with 12 bases sitting between them. CDR1 KGHSH and CDR2 LQKENI come from the germline V gene. CDR3 size: 15 residues. The CDR3 reads CASSPFATDSYEQYF. The CDR3 DNA follows: TGTGCCAGCTCACCCTTCGCGACAGACTCCTACGAGCAGTACTTC.

The chain has TRBV14 and TRBJ2-3, with 11 bases matching TRBD2. The junction had 10 bases not matched to a gene; V was cut back by 5 bases and J by 0 bases. This CDR3 comprises 18 residues. CDR1 and CDR2 from the germline V gene are SGHDN and FVKESK. CDR3: CASSYRWTSGLSTDTQYF. DNA of the CDR3: TGTGCCAGCAGCTATCGGTGGACTAGCGGGCTGAGCACAGATACGCAGTATTTT.

This clone turned up a few times. The genes are TRBV19 and TRBJ1-1; 10 nucleotides line up with TRBD1. The CDR3 is 15 amino acids. The germline V gene encodes CDR1 LNHDA and CDR2 SQIVND (reference sequence). V lost 4 bases, J lost 4 bases, and 6 bases stayed unmatched. DNA of the CDR3: TGTGCCAGTAGTACGCGCGGGACAGGGGTCACTGAAGCTTTCTTT. Amino acids: CASSTRGTGVTEAFF.

This clone was observed a handful of times. This sequence joins TRBV19 and TRBJ1-2, with a tentative D call TRBD1 (6 bases). Germline V gene sequence: CDR1 LNHDA, CDR2 SQIVND (reference sequence). CDR3 length: 13 amino acids. V was clipped by 5 bases and J by 4 bases, with 11 bases between them. As DNA, the CDR3 is TGTGCCAGTAGTGGGGGGGCCACCTATGGCTACACCTTC. Encoded protein: CASSGGATYGYTF. The entire variable domain, with the rest obtained from reference TRBV19 and TRBJ1-2, is as follows: DGGITQSPKYLFRKEGQNVTLSCEQNLNHDAMYWYRQDPGQGLRLIYYSQIVNDFQKGDIAEGYSVSREKKESFPLTVTSAQKNPTAFYLCASSGGATYGYTFGSGTRLTVV.

CDR3 DNA: TGTGCCAGTAGCCACAGGGGAGAGACCCAGTACTTC. Translation: CASSHRGETQYF. This chain uses TRBV19 with TRBJ2-5, with 7 bases that match TRBD1. V lost 6 bases to trimming and J lost 4 bases; unmatched junction nucleotides: 2. The CDR3 is 12 amino acids. Germline V gene lookup returns CDR1 LNHDA and CDR2 SQIVND (reference sequence).

Of note for this clone: This specimen includes other DNA sequences encoding the same CDR3. The chain links TRBV5-1 to TRBJ2-1, with D unresolved. V was clipped by 0 bases and J by 5 bases, with 3 bases between them. From germline, CDR1 is SGHRS and CDR2 YFSETQ. This CDR3 is 12 amino acids long. DNA of the CDR3: TGCGCCAGCAGCTTGGCTAACAATGAGCAGTTCTTC. This encodes CASSLANNEQFF.